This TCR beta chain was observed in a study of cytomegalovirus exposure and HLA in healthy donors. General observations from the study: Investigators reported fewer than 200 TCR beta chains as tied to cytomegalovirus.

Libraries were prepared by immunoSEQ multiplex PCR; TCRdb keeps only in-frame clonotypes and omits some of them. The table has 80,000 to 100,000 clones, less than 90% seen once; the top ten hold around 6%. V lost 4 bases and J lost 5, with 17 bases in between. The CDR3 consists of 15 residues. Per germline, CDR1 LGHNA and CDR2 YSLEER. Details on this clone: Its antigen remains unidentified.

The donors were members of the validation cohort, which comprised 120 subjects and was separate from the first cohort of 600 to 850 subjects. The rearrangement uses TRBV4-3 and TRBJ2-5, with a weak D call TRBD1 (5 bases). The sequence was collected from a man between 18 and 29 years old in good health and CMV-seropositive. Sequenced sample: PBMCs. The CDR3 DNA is TGCGCCAGCAGCCGTGAGGTCTCACCAGGGGAGACCCAGTACTTC. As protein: CASSREVSPGETQYF.